This record concerns one TCR beta chain sequence. The antigen it recognizes is unknown. No much larger clone is present one base from it, and per-base qualities are unavailable. This entry comes from a study of shared clonotypes between healthy human individuals (dated by TCRdb to about 2020). About the study as a whole: Two women and a few men aged 18 to 49 years were included in the cohort. For each donor, three plates each were used for CD4 naive and CD4 memory, two plates were used for CD8 naive, and one plate was used for CD8 memory. The study deeply sequenced blood TCR repertoires of five healthy adults to estimate repertoire size and the extent of clonotype sharing between individuals. To increase sequencing depth and limit assay-specific biases, different laboratories used diverse techniques to prepare libraries and sequence TCR repertoires. Each donor's leukapheresis produced roughly between roughly 0.85 and 10 billion PBMCs.

Germline trimming: 3 bases from V, 5 bases from J; junction bases outside gene matches: 4. Reading the germline V gene (reference sequence) gives CDR1 LNHDA and CDR2 SQIVND. The CDR3 contains 14 residues, cysteine and phenylalanine counted. The DNA shown is the 42-base CDR3, in frame from base 1. TCR CDR3 regions were amplified from genomic DNA by multiplex PCR using the deep immunoSEQ assay. Extracted genomic DNA from each cell subset was spread evenly across all wells of several immunoSEQ 96-well plates, with each plate serving as a replicate. For sorted subsets, roughly 200 ng genomic DNA, equal to tens of thousands of T cell genomes, was loaded into each replicate PCR. The purified libraries were quantified using a Qubit 3.0 fluorometer, sized with a Bioanalyzer 2100, and then quantified again using the KAPA Library Quantification kit. Every immunoSEQ 96-well plate was sequenced on a dedicated single-read 150-cycle Illumina NextSeq 550 flow cell. The published analysis was carried out like this. Because the immunoSEQ output included only junctional sequences and no quality scores, the filtering could not be the same as the filtering used for full-length reads. Sequences were annotated with PyIR, a Python wrapper for IgBLAST v1.9, and V/J genes and CDR3 were assigned using IMGT germline references. Reads were filtered out if the reads had weak V/J assignments (E-value above 1e-6), no CDR3, stop codons, out-of-frame junctions, or ambiguous translated residues. V3J clonotypes were defined as sequences sharing an identical inferred V gene, J gene, and CDR3 amino acid sequence. To compute the percentage overlap between repertoires, the number of shared unique clonotypes was divided by the size of the smaller repertoire. RTK rarefaction, the Chao1 estimator, and Recon v2.1 estimates of unobserved clonotypes were used to assess repertoire richness. OLGA was used to compute generation probabilities for all TCRbeta clonotypes that the gDNA method yielded from a handful of donors. The immuneACCESS repertoire file appears here via TCRdb, limited to in-frame rearrangements. These files lack a portion of the clones; in checked studies, under half of the deficit traces to unresolved V genes, and the cause of the others is not known. V and J calls and clone size are as listed in that table; D and trimming were resolved from the DNA. The sample profile shows 660,000 or so clones; approximately 96% of them were found once. Roughly 0.1% of the sample belongs to the ten largest clones.

Study-wide findings and limitations: Higher generation probabilities were observed for clonotypes shared by all four sorted-subset donors than for non-shared clonotypes. Based on pairwise subsampling, the degree of clonotype sharing among donors was expected to be affected by sequencing depth. Naive subsets generally had larger estimated clonotype richness than memory subsets did. The small number of donors limited the genetic and exposure-history diversity represented. Sampling was limited to blood, and TCR repertoires in tissue likely differ from TCR repertoires in blood. Rarefaction of sorted-subset datasets indicated incomplete sequencing despite the large sequencing depth. When a few donors were compared, the shared fraction of clonotypes was approximately 5% for naive CD4, about 4% for naive CD8, more than 2% for memory CD4, and roughly 0.4% for memory CD8.

CD8 naive samples were obtained by positive selection for CCR7 among CD45RO-negative cells, yielding a CD45RA+CCR7+ population from which TemRA cells were excluded. The donors were healthy, HIV-negative adults with no recently reported acute infections or vaccinations. Only Caucasian adults living in Nashville, Tennessee, USA were represented among the donors. After blood collection by leukapheresis, PBMCs were isolated using Ficoll-Histopaque density gradient centrifugation and then cryopreserved in the vapor phase of liquid nitrogen. Analytical flow cytometry was used to check the purity and quantity of every magnetically sorted T cell population. Genomic DNA was isolated from each sorted fraction and quantified by UV absorbance on a Nanodrop 2000c.

The TCR sequence derives from a woman between 25 and 40 years old in good health. Sequenced material: naive CD8+ T cells sorted from blood. In light of the paper, this sample's cell subset or site label describes: CD45RA+CCR7+. Rearrangement joined TRBV19 to TRBJ2-7; 10 nucleotides in the junction match TRBD2. The CDR3 protein sequence reads: CASSMTSGSDEQYF. The nucleotide sequence is given as TGTGCCAGTAGTATGACTAGCGGGTCGGACGAGCAGTACTTC.